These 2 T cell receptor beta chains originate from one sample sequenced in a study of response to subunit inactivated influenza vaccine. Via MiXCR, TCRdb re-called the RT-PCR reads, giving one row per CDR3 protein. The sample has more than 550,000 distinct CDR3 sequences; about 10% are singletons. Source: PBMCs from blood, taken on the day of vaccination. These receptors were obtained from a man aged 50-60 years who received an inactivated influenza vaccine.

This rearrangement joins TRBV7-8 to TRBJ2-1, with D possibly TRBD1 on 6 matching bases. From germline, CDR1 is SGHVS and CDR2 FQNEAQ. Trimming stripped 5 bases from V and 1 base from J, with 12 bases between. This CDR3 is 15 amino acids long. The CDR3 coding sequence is TGTGCCAGCAGCCCCAGGGGCCGGTCCTACAATGAGCAGTTCTTC. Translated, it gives CASSPRGRSYNEQFF.

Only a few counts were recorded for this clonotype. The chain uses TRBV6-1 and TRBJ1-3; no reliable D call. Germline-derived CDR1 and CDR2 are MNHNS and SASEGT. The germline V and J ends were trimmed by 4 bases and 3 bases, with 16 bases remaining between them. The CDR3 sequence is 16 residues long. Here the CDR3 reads CASSGSEGSYGNTIYF. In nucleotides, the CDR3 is TGTGCCAGCAGTGGGTCCGAGGGATCTTATGGAAACACCATATATTTT.